This T cell receptor beta chain was found in a study of multiple sclerosis patients with progressive multifocal leukoencephalopathy. Time point indicated: more than five months of natalizumab therapy. Regarding the study as a whole: No common TRBV or TRBJ usage or pairing appeared at PML. Lower normalized Shannon entropy suggested reduced TRB diversity in most PML patients.

The V segment lost 2 bases and the J segment 5 bases; nucleotides outside the gene matches: 5. Germline loops: CDR1 MNHEY, CDR2 SVGAGI. The CDR3 loop spans 15 amino acids. TCRdb's copy holds only in-frame clones and misses some; the assay was immunoSEQ multiplex PCR. The profile shows some 30,000 clones, 85% to 90% of them singletons. With regard to this clone: Its antigen remains unidentified.

The chain employs TRBV6-5 and TRBJ2-7, with TRBD2 matching 11 bases. The sequence was obtained from a human donor with multiple sclerosis. The sequenced sample was PBMCs, obtained from a patient treated with natalizumab. CDR3 residues: CASSYVTSGSHEQYF. DNA for the CDR3: TGTGCCAGCAGTTACGTAACTAGCGGGAGCCACGAGCAGTACTTC.